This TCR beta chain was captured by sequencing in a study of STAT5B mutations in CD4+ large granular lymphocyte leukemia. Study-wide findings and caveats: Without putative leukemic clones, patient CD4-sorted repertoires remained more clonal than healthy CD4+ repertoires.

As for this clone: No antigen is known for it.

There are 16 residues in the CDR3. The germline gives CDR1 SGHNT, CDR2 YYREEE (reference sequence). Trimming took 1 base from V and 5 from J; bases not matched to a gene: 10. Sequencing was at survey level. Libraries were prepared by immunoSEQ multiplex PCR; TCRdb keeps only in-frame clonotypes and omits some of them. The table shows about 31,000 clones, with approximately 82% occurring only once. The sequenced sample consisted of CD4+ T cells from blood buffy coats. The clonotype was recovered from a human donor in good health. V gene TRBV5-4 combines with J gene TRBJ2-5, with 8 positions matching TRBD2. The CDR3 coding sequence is TGTGCCAGCAGCTTGAAGGCGGGAGGCAATGGGGAGACCCAGTACTTC. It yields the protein CASSLKAGGNGETQYF.